Below, 8 T cell receptor beta chains from the same sample are listed, as sequenced in a study of blood T cells in healthy people across ages. Primers used in a second PCR of roughly 6 to 12 cycles were a sample-barcoded 5' primer and a J-beta primer mix. Each CDR3 protein gets one entry after TCRdb re-called the 5' RACE reads with MiXCR. In the table there are some 890,000 distinct CDR3 sequences, 25% to 30% of which are singletons. The sample also formed part of further work on T cells of mothers and their children.

Sequenced: blood. These receptors were collected from a woman aged 40 to 50 in good health.

This clonotype has a single count. The chain is built from TRBV30 and TRBJ1-1; 7 bases are shared with TRBD1. Trimming took 3 bases from V and 0 from J; bases not matched to a gene: 7. Germline-derived CDR1 and CDR2 are GTSNPN and SVGIG (reference sequence). The CDR3 is 15 residues long. The CDR3 sequence is CAWRWPGGLNTEAFF. In DNA form, the CDR3 reads TGTGCCTGGAGATGGCCAGGGGGTTTGAACACTGAAGCTTTCTTT.

This clonotype was observed many times. The chain recombines TRBV4-1 with TRBJ2-5, with D maybe TRBD2 (6 bases). The germline V gene has CDR1 MGHRA and CDR2 YSYEKL. CDR3 size: 17 residues. Trimming stripped 0 bases from V and 0 bases from J, with 14 bases between. CDR3 bases: TGCGCCAGCAGCCAAGATTTTCTAGCGACGTACCAAGAGACCCAGTACTTC. This codes for CASSQDFLATYQETQYF.

This chain links TRBV10-3 with TRBJ2-3, with TRBD2 matching 9 bases. CDR3 length: 15 amino acids. Germline CDR1 and CDR2: ENHRY and SYGVKD. Trimming cost V 2 bases and J 1 base; bases outside gene matches: 1. CDR3 loop: CAISERGGGTDTQYF. For the CDR3, the DNA is TGTGCCATCAGTGAGCGCGGGGGGGGCACAGATACGCAGTATTTT.

Only a few counts were recorded for this clonotype. The chain has TRBV10-3 and TRBJ2-4, with no clear D. This CDR3 is 12 amino acids long. The germline V and J ends were trimmed by 6 bases and 13 bases, with 16 bases remaining between them. Germline V CDR1 and CDR2: ENHRY, SYGVKD. The DNA for the CDR3 is TGTGCCATCAGCGCTTTTGAAGTGGAGCAGTACTTC. It codes for CAISAFEVEQYF.

This chain joins TRBV20-1 and TRBJ2-3; D gene uncertain. V gave up 5 bases and J gave up 0 bases, with 9 bases separating them. This CDR3 comprises 13 residues. Germline V gene sequence: CDR1 DFQATT, CDR2 SNEGSKA (reference sequence). The CDR3 nucleotides read TGCAGTGCTCAAGTAGGAAGCACAGATACGCAGTATTTT. As protein: CSAQVGSTDTQYF.

The genes are TRBV20-1 and TRBJ2-7; 12 positions agree with TRBD1. The CDR3 loop spans 14 amino acids. With V trimmed by 5 bases and J by 5 bases, 7 bases remained unmatched. Germline CDR1 and CDR2: DFQATT and SNEGSKA (reference sequence). The CDR3 coding sequence is TGCAGTGCTTTAGGGGGACAGGGGGCTGACGAGCAGTACTTC. The encoded protein is CSALGGQGADEQYF.

A few counts support this clonotype. This chain connects TRBV10-3 to TRBJ1-6; TRBD1 is a possible D gene (5 bases). The CDR3 covers 13 residues. V was clipped by 7 bases and J by 5 bases, with 9 bases between them. Germline V lookup: CDR1 ENHRY, CDR2 SYGVKD. CDR3 region: CAIKEGNNSPLHF. The CDR3 nucleotides are TGTGCCATCAAGGAGGGGAATAATTCACCCCTCCACTTT.

This clonotype was seen only a few times. V and J are TRBV7-9 and TRBJ2-6; D possibly corresponds to TRBD1 (5 bases). Between the trimmed V and J ends, which lost 3 bases and 4 bases, there was a span of 10 bases. The CDR3 is made up of 15 amino acids. Germline assignment: CDR1 SEHNR and CDR2 FQNEAQ (reference sequence). CDR3 DNA sequence: TGTGCCAGCAGCTTGTCAGGGCCGGGGGCCAACGTCCTGACTTTC. Its translation is CASSLSGPGANVLTF.